This T cell receptor beta chain was recorded in a study of blood T cell repertoires in COVID-19. The V and J ends lost 6 bases and 0 bases, in that order; junction bases with no gene match: 7. The CDR3 runs to 16 residues. The germline V gene has CDR1 KGHSH and CDR2 LQKENI. Data came from immunoSEQ multiplex PCR; TCRdb stores just in-frame clones and leaves some out. The sample contains 250,000 to 400,000 clones, 75% to 90% of which appear only once. J is TRBJ1-1 and V is TRBV18; 10 nucleotides match TRBD1. The sample consisted of peripheral blood. The origin of this receptor is a woman aged 25-40 years with COVID-19, enrolled during active disease. CDR3 protein: CASSRDRGQMNTEAFF. In nucleotides, the CDR3 is TGTGCCAGCTCGCGGGACAGGGGCCAGATGAACACTGAAGCTTTCTTT.